This T cell receptor (beta chain) stems from a study of blood T cell repertoires in COVID-19. Turning to the study itself: Sources were T cells, B-cell-depleted T cells, or PBMCs; the material itself was cDNA or gDNA.

The junction had 9 bases not matched to a gene; V was cut back by 9 bases and J by 1 base. Per germline, CDR1 LNHDA and CDR2 SQIVND (reference sequence). The CDR3 contains 15 residues. The table came from immunoSEQ multiplex PCR; TCRdb's copy has only in-frame clones and leaves some out. The sample lists 390,000 or so clones; 75% to 90% were seen once. The sample comprised PBMCs or T cells enriched from blood (not recorded which). The V and J genes are TRBV19 and TRBJ1-5, with TRBD1 matching over 7 bases. The TCR comes from a woman aged 45-65 years who had recovered from COVID-19. CDR3 DNA sequence: TGTGCCAGCCGGGACAGACATACCAGCAATCAGCCCCAGCATTTT. Encoded protein: CASRDRHTSNQPQHF.